Detailed here is one TCR beta chain. What antigen it recognizes has not been identified. Base qualities were left out, and no much larger clone turns up one base away. The sample originates from a study of blood T cell repertoires in COVID-19 (dated by TCRdb to 2020 to 2021). For the study in its entirety: The collaborator samples originated in the United States, Italy and Spain and spanned the acute and convalescent phases of COVID-19. The material from the prospective study consisted of cDNA or gDNA derived from T cells, B-cell-depleted T cells, or PBMCs. The dataset comprised deeply sampled blood TCRbeta repertoires from subjects exposed to, actively infected with, or recovered from COVID-19. The repertoires were released in a freely available public database meant as a resource for research on the immune response to SARS-CoV-2. Samples came from the ongoing ImmuneRACE study (first 160 participants) plus 1,254 subjects from 6 global collaborators. The sample metadata nearly always contained a de-identified subject ID, COVID-19 status, age in years and sex. HLA class I and class II types, where available, came from metadata supplied by the sample provider rather than from assay-based typing.

Summary of the overall study and its limitations: How much clinical and demographic metadata was included differed by source and by participant, and the metadata was provided uncurated.

TCRbeta CDR3 regions were amplified from genomic DNA by means of the immunoSEQ Assay, a bias-controlled multiplex PCR. In the source study's methods: Nucleated cell counts per sample were estimated from amplification of reference gene primers within the assay. To quantify the absolute abundance of each unique TCRbeta CDR3 rearrangement, sequence reads were collapsed and filtered. For each sample, productive Simpson clonality was calculated as the square root of Simpson's diversity index across productive rearrangements. What TCRdb holds here is the immuneACCESS table cut down to in-frame rearrangements. Part of the clones is not present; checked against another copy, under half of the missing clones reflect an unresolved V gene, and the others are unexplained. That table gives V, J and clone size, and the DNA gave D and trimming. Recorded for this sample are about 200,000 clones; approximately 84% of them occurred a single time. The ten largest make up around 6.9% of the sample.

The collaborating institutions used their own protocols to collect whole blood in K2EDTA tubes. Collaborator samples were shipped for TCRbeta analysis as frozen whole blood, isolated PBMCs, or DNA extracted from either sample type. V was cut back by 2 bases and J by 3 bases, leaving a gap of 11 bases between them. CDR1 GTSNPN and CDR2 SVGIG were looked up in the germline V gene (reference sequence). The CDR3 spans 14 residues, from the cysteine through the phenylalanine. The kept DNA is CDR3 alone, 42 bases in frame from the first base. The sequence joins TRBV30 to TRBJ1-3, with the D gene uncertain. The sample comprised peripheral blood. This receptor was identified in a human donor with acute or convalescent COVID-19. The donor label of this sample is uncertain. CDR3 region: CAWSTTQLGNTIYF. The DNA reads TGTGCCTGGAGTACCACACAGCTTGGAAACACCATATATTTT.